The next 18 T cell receptor beta chains were all read from a single sample in a study of blood T cell repertoires in COVID-19. The assay was immunoSEQ multiplex PCR, and TCRdb's table has in-frame clones only and misses some. Found here are 83,000 or so clones, almost 85% of them singletons; the top ten hold less than 25%. Specimen: peripheral blood. These receptors were obtained from a human donor in a cohort sampled during active COVID-19.

This clone has just one count. The rearrangement joins TRBV30 to TRBJ2-3, with TRBD2 matching 8 bases. With V trimmed by 4 bases and J by 2 bases, 8 bases remained unmatched. Germline CDR1 reads GTSNPN; CDR2 reads SVGIG (reference sequence). The CDR3 covers 15 residues. CDR3 DNA: TGTGCCTGGATCCCCCGGGGGGGCTACACAGATACGCAGTATTTT. Protein sequence: CAWIPRGGYTDTQYF.

The CDR3 sequence is CASRRVSSYNEQFF. CDR3 DNA sequence: TGTGCCAGTAGACGGGTTAGCTCCTACAATGAGCAGTTCTTC. The chain couples TRBV19 to TRBJ2-1; D unresolved. This CDR3 is 14 amino acids long. The V gene's germline CDR1 is LNHDA and CDR2 SQIVND (reference sequence). Trimming removed 6 bases from V and 0 bases from J, with 9 bases in between.

The chain links TRBV12-2 to TRBJ2-1; the table's D call, TRBD2, has no DNA check behind it. TRBV12-2 is recorded as a pseudogene. The CDR3 covers 19 residues. CDR3 in amino acids: CASRSNLFPLGGGSYEQFF. CDR3 DNA: TGTGCAAGTCGCTCCAACCTGTTTCCCTTAGGCGGGGGGTCGTATGAGCAGTTCTTC.

This clone was picked up a small number of times. This chain connects TRBV5-4 to TRBJ1-6; weak D call: TRBD1 (6 bases). Per germline, CDR1 SGHNT and CDR2 YYREEE (reference sequence). The CDR3 contains 19 residues. Trimming left V 3 bases short and J 2 bases short, with 21 bases between. The CDR3 region has the DNA TGTGCCAGCAGCTGGGCGCAGGGGAAAAGCAAACCCTATAATTCACCCCTCCACTTT. Its protein is CASSWAQGKSKPYNSPLHF.

This rearrangement joins TRBV28 to TRBJ2-7, with a tentative D call TRBD1 (6 bases). CDR1 is MDHEN and CDR2 is SYDVKM in the germline V gene. V was trimmed by 5 bases and J by 2 bases, leaving 16 bases between them. The CDR3 is made up of 15 amino acids. CDR3 in amino acids: CASSPRWGPPYEQYF. CDR3 in DNA: TGTGCCAGCAGTCCCCGGTGGGGGCCGCCCTACGAGCAGTACTTC.

V and J are TRBV7-9 and TRBJ1-2; D is undetermined. V was trimmed by 1 base and J by 2 bases, leaving 8 bases between them. Germline V lookup: CDR1 SEHNR, CDR2 FQNEAQ (reference sequence). The CDR3 is 14 amino acids. CDR3 DNA sequence: TGTGCCAGCAGCTTAGTAGCCGTAAACTATGGCTACACCTTC. Translated, it gives CASSLVAVNYGYTF.

The chain has TRBV19 and TRBJ1-2; D is undetermined. V dropped 2 bases and J dropped 6 bases, with 13 bases sitting between them. The CDR3 covers 14 residues. In germline, CDR1 is LNHDA, CDR2 SQIVND (reference sequence). The DNA for the CDR3 is TGTGCCAGTAGTATATGGGGAGATGGGAATGGCTACACCTTC. This gives the protein CASSIWGDGNGYTF.

The gene calls are TRBV4-1 and TRBJ2-1, with a possible D match to TRBD2 (6 bases). The germline V gene has CDR1 MGHRA and CDR2 YSYEKL. The CDR3 contains 12 residues. The V end lost 6 bases, the J end lost 14 bases, and 17 bases lay between the germline ends. This CDR3 reads CASSLPGRGKFF. CDR3 DNA: TGCGCCAGCAGTCTACCCGGACGGGGGAAGTTCTTC.

The chain links TRBV6-5 to TRBJ1-2, with D possibly matching TRBD1 (5 bases). Trimming stripped 7 bases from V and 4 bases from J, with 13 bases between. The germline CDR1 and CDR2 sequences are MNHEY and SVGAGI. This CDR3 has 13 residues. This chain's CDR3 is CASTTVELYGYTF. The CDR3 bases are TGTGCCAGCACGACAGTCGAACTCTATGGCTACACCTTC.

This clone is a singleton in its sample. The J gene is TRBJ2-3, the V gene TRBV11-2; 9 positions agree with TRBD1. The CDR3 contains 16 residues. Germline lookup yields CDR1 SGHAT and CDR2 FQNNGV. After removal of 2 bases from V and 2 bases from J, the junction contained 5 bases not matched to a gene. The CDR3 loop is CASSLPGTGNTDTQYF. For the CDR3, the DNA is TGTGCCAGCAGCTTACCCGGGACAGGGAACACAGATACGCAGTATTTT.

V usage is TRBV2 and J usage is TRBJ1-2; 8 nucleotides agree with TRBD1. The CDR3 totals 16 residues. Germline V gene data show CDR1 as SNHLY and CDR2 as FYNNEI. Germline trimming cut 5 bases from V and 1 base from J; bases unmatched to any gene: 9. In DNA, the CDR3 is TGTGCCAGCAGTCAGGACAGGGAAGGCGGTAACTATGGCTACACCTTC. It specifies CASSQDREGGNYGYTF.

In regard to this clone: The same CDR3 can be traced to other DNA sequences in this sample. CDR3 sequence reads: CASSQGGGYTF. DNA of the CDR3: TGTGCCAGCAGCCAAGGCGGGGGCTACACCTTC. This chain connects TRBV4-2 to TRBJ1-2, with D unclear. Trimming shortened V by 1 base and J by 8 bases, and 5 bases separated the two germline ends. The CDR3 is 11 amino acids. CDR1 is LGHNA, CDR2 YNFKEQ, per germline.

V gene TRBV9 combines with J gene TRBJ2-2; 9 bases agree with TRBD2. This CDR3 region has 16 residues. Germline V gives CDR1 SGDLS, CDR2 YYNGEE. The trim removed 4 bases at V and 5 bases at J, leaving 9 bases unmatched. The CDR3 coding sequence is TGTGCCAGCAGCCGGCGGGGGAGCGGGGGGACCGGGGAGCTGTTTTTT. Amino acids: CASSRRGSGGTGELFF.

The gene calls are TRBV27 and TRBJ2-1; TRBD1 agrees at 10 bases. J lost 4 bases, V lost 2 bases, and 8 bases had no gene match. This CDR3 region has 17 residues. Germline values: CDR1 MNHEY, CDR2 SMNVEV (reference sequence). This CDR3 is CASSLRNWDRGYNEQFF. The DNA of the CDR3 is TGTGCCAGCAGTTTAAGAAACTGGGACAGGGGTTACAATGAGCAGTTCTTC.

This sequence joins TRBV7-8 and TRBJ2-7; the match to TRBD2 covers 7 bases. Per germline, CDR1 SGHVS and CDR2 FQNEAQ. This CDR3 has 17 residues. V dropped 5 bases and J dropped 0; count of bases not matched to a gene: 13. CDR3 sequence reads: CASSERPTSDGSYEQYF. DNA for the CDR3: TGTGCCAGCAGCGAGAGGCCCACTAGCGACGGCTCCTACGAGCAGTACTTC.

The genes are TRBV7-2 and TRBJ2-7; TRBD2 aligns across 7 bases. With 0 bases clipped from V and 7 bases from J, the junction kept 3 bases outside the gene matches. Germline V gene data show CDR1 as SGHTA and CDR2 as FQGNSA. This CDR3 spans 13 amino acids. CDR3 nucleotide sequence: TGTGCCAGCAGCTTAGCCGGGAGGTCGGAGCAGTACTTC. Translated: CASSLAGRSEQYF.

The V gene is TRBV7-2, the J gene TRBJ1-2; D is undetermined. CDR3 length equals 13 residues. Trimming removed 5 bases at V and 4 bases at J, with 11 bases between. Germline CDR1 SGHTA, CDR2 FQGNSA. The CDR3 nucleotides read TGTGCCAGCAGCCCCAGTTCTTTCTATGGCTACACCTTC. Amino acids: CASSPSSFYGYTF.

This rearrangement joins TRBV28 to TRBJ2-3; D might be TRBD1 (5 bases). This CDR3 is 14 amino acids long. Trimming pared 6 bases from V and 2 bases from J, leaving 12 bases between. CDR1 MDHEN and CDR2 SYDVKM come from the germline V gene. CDR3: CASSPDRATDTQYF. Written as DNA, the CDR3 is TGTGCCAGCAGCCCCGACAGAGCCACAGATACGCAGTATTTT.